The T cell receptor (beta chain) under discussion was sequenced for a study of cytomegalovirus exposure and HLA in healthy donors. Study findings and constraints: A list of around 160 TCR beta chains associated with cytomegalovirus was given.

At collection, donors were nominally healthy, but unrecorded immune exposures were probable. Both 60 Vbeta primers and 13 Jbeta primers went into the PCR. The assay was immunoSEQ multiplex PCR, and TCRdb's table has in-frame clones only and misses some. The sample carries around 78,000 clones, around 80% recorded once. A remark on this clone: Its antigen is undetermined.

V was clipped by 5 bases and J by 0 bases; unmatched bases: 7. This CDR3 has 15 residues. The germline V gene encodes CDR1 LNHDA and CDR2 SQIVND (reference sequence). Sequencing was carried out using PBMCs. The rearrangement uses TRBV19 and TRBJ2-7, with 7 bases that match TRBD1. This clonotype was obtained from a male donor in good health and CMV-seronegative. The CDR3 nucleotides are TGTGCCAGTAGTTCTACAGGGGACCCCTCCTACGAGCAGTACTTC. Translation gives CASSSTGDPSYEQYF.